This entry features one TCR beta chain sequence. Antigen: not known. This record comes from a study of cytomegalovirus exposure and HLA in healthy donors. Points from the study as a whole: First-cohort TCR clusters tended to co-occur in the approximately 130 validation repertoires, a later analysis found.

While the first cohort had 600 to 850 subjects, the donors belonged to the separate validation cohort of about 110 subjects. Using immunoSEQ multiplex PCR, the repertoire was profiled, and TCRdb retains in-frame clones only, with some absent. Among roughly 98,000 clones listed, 87% were seen once. Sequenced sample: PBMCs. The sequence derives from a man aged 18 to 29 in good health and CMV-seropositive.

The CDR3 bases are TGTGCCAGTAAGTGGTCCCACGCGAACTCCTACGAGCAGTACTTC. Protein: CASKWSHANSYEQYF. V usage is TRBV19 and J usage is TRBJ2-7; D is unclear. Germline CDR1 and CDR2: LNHDA and SQIVND (reference sequence). V was shortened by 7 bases and J by 0 bases, with 16 bases between the two germline ends. The CDR3 has 15 amino acids.